The source of this T cell receptor beta chain is a study of regulatory T cells in long-lasting Graves disease. Trimming cost V 6 bases and J 4 bases; bases outside gene matches: 11. Germline CDR1 and CDR2: MDHEN and SYDVKM. The length of the CDR3 is 15 residues. This clonotype was recorded at least ten times. Noted time point: newly diagnosed GD, antithyroid drugs for less than 3 months. Following extraction of RNA from PBMCs, that RNA was used to make the TCR library. Arm-PCR with iRepertoire HTBI primers amplified the CDR3 regions for these TCR beta libraries. TCRdb ran MiXCR on the multiplex PCR reads and lists one entry per CDR3 protein. The sample has fewer than 500,000 distinct CDR3 sequences, 15% to 20% seen once. These same records also appear under a second study, on T cells in Graves' hyperthyroidism and ophthalmopathy.

The sequencing used peripheral blood mononuclear cells (PBMCs), collected at new diagnosis, from a patient treated with antithyroid drugs. The chain employs TRBV28 and TRBJ1-1; 7 bases map to TRBD1. The receptor was isolated from a man aged 35 to 55 with Graves disease. CDR3 residues: CASRTPDRAGTEAFF. As DNA, the CDR3 is TGTGCCAGCAGAACCCCTGACAGGGCCGGCACTGAAGCTTTCTTT.